A selection of T cell receptor beta chains follows, all from one sample in a study of tumor-infiltrating lymphocytes in localized non-small cell lung cancer. Sequenced by immunoSEQ multiplex PCR; TCRdb stores in-frame clones only, minus some. The data hold approximately 13,000 clones, with under 70% observed a single time. The sample was lung tumor tissue. The receptor set was obtained from a human donor with non-small cell lung cancer. The CDR3 runs from the conserved cysteine through the conserved F or W. Fields, in order: V gene, D gene, J gene, clone size, CDR3 protein, CDR3 DNA. A D gene is named only where the DNA matches it firmly. The size entry is marked missing in some rows and otherwise reads once, few, many or a size class.

v_gene: TRBV11-2; d_gene: TRBD2; j_gene: TRBJ2-1; abundance: NA; CDR3aa: CASSLTPLTSGGNEQFF; CDR3nt: TGTGCCAGCAGCTTGACGCCCTTGACTAGCGGGGGCAATGAGCAGTTCTTC
v_gene: TRBV7-9; d_gene: NA; j_gene: TRBJ1-6; abundance: NA; CDR3aa: CASSLAAETSPLHF; CDR3nt: TGTGCCAGCAGCTTAGCGGCGGAGACTTCACCCCTCCACTTT
v_gene: TRBV30; d_gene: NA; j_gene: TRBJ2-1; abundance: NA; CDR3aa: CAWSPPLGQKGLRDEQFF; CDR3nt: TGTGCCTGGAGTCCCCCCCTCGGACAGAAAGGACTCAGGGATGAGCAGTTCTTC
v_gene: TRBV4-1; d_gene: NA; j_gene: TRBJ2-7; abundance: NA; CDR3aa: CASSEGTHEQYF; CDR3nt: TGCGCCAGCAGCGAAGGGACCCACGAGCAGTACTTC
v_gene: TRBV27; d_gene: TRBD1; j_gene: TRBJ2-1; abundance: few; CDR3aa: CASSSDPPGGAYNEQFF; CDR3nt: TGTGCCAGCAGTTCCGATCCCCCAGGGGGCGCCTACAATGAGCAGTTCTTC
v_gene: TRBV4-3; d_gene: TRBD1; j_gene: TRBJ1-1; abundance: few; CDR3aa: CASSQEGTGQGRTEAFF; CDR3nt: TGCGCCAGCAGCCAAGAGGGGACGGGACAGGGTAGAACTGAAGCTTTCTTT
v_gene: TRBV7-3; d_gene: NA; j_gene: TRBJ2-1; abundance: NA; CDR3aa: CASSRSPSTTYNEQFF; CDR3nt: TGTGCCAGCAGCCGTTCACCTAGTACCACCTACAATGAGCAGTTCTTC
v_gene: TRBV5-1; d_gene: NA; j_gene: TRBJ1-6; abundance: NA; CDR3aa: CASSLGDINGAPLHF; CDR3nt: TGCGCCAGCAGCTTGGGGGACATTAATGGGGCGCCCCTCCACTTT
v_gene: TRBV19; d_gene: NA; j_gene: TRBJ2-3; abundance: once; CDR3aa: CASSIYPRLPTDTQYF; CDR3nt: TGTGCCAGTAGTATATACCCTCGGCTTCCCACAGATACGCAGTATTTT
v_gene: TRBV30; d_gene: NA; j_gene: TRBJ2-7; abundance: once; CDR3aa: CAWRGGYEQYF; CDR3nt: TGTGCCTGGAGGGGGGGCTACGAGCAGTACTTC
v_gene: TRBV5-6; d_gene: TRBD1; j_gene: TRBJ2-2; abundance: NA; CDR3aa: CASSHYWDRDRGRGELFF; CDR3nt: TGTGCCAGCAGCCATTATTGGGACCGGGACAGGGGGCGCGGGGAGCTGTTTTTT
v_gene: TRBV6-5; d_gene: TRBD1; j_gene: TRBJ1-5; abundance: NA; CDR3aa: CASRGTGTGNQPQHF; CDR3nt: TGTGCCAGCAGAGGGACAGGGACAGGCAATCAGCCCCAGCATTTT
v_gene: TRBV6-5; d_gene: NA; j_gene: TRBJ2-7; abundance: NA; CDR3aa: CASSYPASYEQYF; CDR3nt: TGTGCCAGCAGTTACCCCGCGAGCTACGAGCAGTACTTC
v_gene: TRBV4-1; d_gene: TRBD2; j_gene: TRBJ2-3; abundance: NA; CDR3aa: CASSLAGLAESTDTQYF; CDR3nt: TGCGCCAGCAGCCTTGCGGGACTAGCGGAGAGCACAGATACGCAGTATTTT
v_gene: TRBV7-7; d_gene: TRBD2; j_gene: TRBJ2-3; abundance: NA; CDR3aa: CASSLVAGGGTDTQYF; CDR3nt: TGTGCCAGCAGCTTAGTGGCGGGAGGGGGCACAGATACGCAGTATTTT
v_gene: TRBV5-4; d_gene: NA; j_gene: TRBJ2-1; abundance: NA; CDR3aa: CASSPGTEWEQFF; CDR3nt: TGTGCCAGCAGCCCAGGGACGGAATGGGAGCAGTTCTTC
v_gene: TRBV29-1; d_gene: TRBD2; j_gene: TRBJ2-5; abundance: NA; CDR3aa: CSAASGRYQETQYF; CDR3nt: TGCAGCGCCGCTAGCGGGAGGTACCAAGAGACCCAGTACTTC
v_gene: TRBV2; d_gene: NA; j_gene: TRBJ2-7; abundance: NA; CDR3aa: CASSVQGPYEQYF; CDR3nt: TGTGCCAGCAGTGTGCAGGGACCCTACGAGCAGTACTTC
v_gene: TRBV6-6; d_gene: TRBD2; j_gene: TRBJ2-2; abundance: NA; CDR3aa: CASISSGRDGELFF; CDR3nt: TGTGCCAGCATCTCGTCAGGGAGGGACGGGGAGCTGTTTTTT
v_gene: TRBV7-2; d_gene: NA; j_gene: TRBJ1-3; abundance: NA; CDR3aa: CASSLVGTPGNTIYF; CDR3nt: TGTGCCAGCAGCTTAGTAGGGACCCCGGGAAACACCATATATTTT
v_gene: TRBV7-2; d_gene: NA; j_gene: TRBJ1-1; abundance: NA; CDR3aa: CASSSQGDTEAFF; CDR3nt: TGTGCCAGCAGCTCACAGGGTGACACTGAAGCTTTCTTT
v_gene: TRBV21-1; d_gene: NA; j_gene: TRBJ1-5; abundance: NA; CDR3aa: CASMPGTGNQPQHF; CDR3nt: TGTGCCAGCATGCCCGGGACGGGCAATCAGCCCCAGCATTTT
v_gene: TRBV6-4; d_gene: NA; j_gene: TRBJ1-1; abundance: NA; CDR3aa: CASSERGENTEAFF; CDR3nt: TGTGCCAGCAGTGAAAGGGGAGAGAACACTGAAGCTTTCTTT
v_gene: TRBV10-3; d_gene: NA; j_gene: TRBJ2-3; abundance: NA; CDR3aa: CAISDQGGKTDTQYF; CDR3nt: TGTGCCATCAGTGATCAGGGGGGTAAGACAGATACGCAGTATTTT
v_gene: TRBV6-5; d_gene: TRBD1; j_gene: TRBJ1-2; abundance: few; CDR3aa: CASRGTGVIGYGYTF; CDR3nt: TGTGCCAGCAGGGGAACAGGGGTTATTGGCTATGGCTACACCTTC
v_gene: TRBV29-1; d_gene: TRBD1; j_gene: TRBJ2-3; abundance: NA; CDR3aa: CSVWIRQGGTDTQYF; CDR3nt: TGCAGCGTTTGGATCCGACAGGGGGGAACAGATACGCAGTATTTT
v_gene: TRBV7-2; d_gene: TRBD1; j_gene: TRBJ1-2; abundance: NA; CDR3aa: CASNPGGAISRQGLYGYTF; CDR3nt: TGTGCCAGCAACCCTGGTGGGGCCATCAGTAGACAGGGTTTATATGGCTACACCTTC
v_gene: TRBV7-2; d_gene: TRBD1; j_gene: TRBJ2-7; abundance: NA; CDR3aa: CASSGDSRLIDEQYF; CDR3nt: TGTGCCAGCAGCGGGGACAGCCGATTAATTGACGAGCAGTACTTC
v_gene: TRBV9; d_gene: NA; j_gene: TRBJ1-5; abundance: medium-sized; CDR3aa: CASSVVGPPQHF; CDR3nt: TGTGCCAGCAGCGTAGTCGGACCGCCCCAGCATTTT
v_gene: TRBV19; d_gene: NA; j_gene: TRBJ1-3; abundance: NA; CDR3aa: CASRRNTGSGNTIYF; CDR3nt: TGTGCCAGTAGACGGAACACAGGCTCTGGAAACACCATATATTTT
v_gene: TRBV6-5; d_gene: TRBD1; j_gene: TRBJ2-1; abundance: NA; CDR3aa: CASSFGTGGWDEQFF; CDR3nt: TGTGCCAGCAGTTTTGGGACAGGGGGTTGGGATGAGCAGTTCTTC
v_gene: TRBV27; d_gene: TRBD1; j_gene: TRBJ1-2; abundance: once; CDR3aa: CASSLSLGGTGYYGYTF; CDR3nt: TGTGCCAGCAGTTTATCTTTAGGCGGGACAGGGTACTATGGCTACACCTTC
v_gene: TRBV6-6; d_gene: TRBD2; j_gene: TRBJ2-5; abundance: NA; CDR3aa: CASSPRLAKWSQYF; CDR3nt: TGTGCCAGCAGTCCCCGACTAGCGAAGTGGTCCCAGTACTTC
v_gene: TRBV6-4; d_gene: TRBD1; j_gene: TRBJ1-2; abundance: NA; CDR3aa: CASSRDRGSVGYGYTF; CDR3nt: TGTGCCAGCAGCCGGGACAGGGGATCTGTAGGCTATGGCTACACCTTC
v_gene: TRBV6-5; d_gene: TRBD1; j_gene: TRBJ2-7; abundance: NA; CDR3aa: CASSSHRGQSYEQYF; CDR3nt: TGTGCCAGCAGTTCCCACAGGGGGCAATCCTACGAGCAGTACTTC
v_gene: TRBV2; d_gene: NA; j_gene: TRBJ2-1; abundance: NA; CDR3aa: CASSGMPYYNEQFF; CDR3nt: TGTGCCAGCAGTGGAATGCCTTACTACAATGAGCAGTTCTTC
v_gene: TRBV29-1; d_gene: NA; j_gene: TRBJ1-2; abundance: NA; CDR3aa: CSVGQDYGYTF; CDR3nt: TGCAGCGTTGGACAGGATTATGGCTACACCTTC
v_gene: TRBV4-2; d_gene: NA; j_gene: TRBJ1-1; abundance: NA; CDR3aa: CASSLPDEIGAFF; CDR3nt: TGTGCCAGCAGCCTACCGGACGAAATTGGGGCTTTCTTT
v_gene: TRBV10-2; d_gene: TRBD1; j_gene: TRBJ1-3; abundance: NA; CDR3aa: CASSESWTGGGNTIYF; CDR3nt: TGCGCCAGCAGTGAGTCGTGGACAGGGGGAGGAAACACCATATATTTT
v_gene: TRBV5-1; d_gene: TRBD1; j_gene: TRBJ1-2; abundance: once; CDR3aa: CASTRAGGNGYTF; CDR3nt: TGCGCCAGCACTAGGGCAGGGGGCAATGGCTACACCTTC
v_gene: TRBV2; d_gene: TRBD2; j_gene: TRBJ2-5; abundance: NA; CDR3aa: CASSGLAGYEQYF; CDR3nt: TGTGCCAGCTCCGGACTAGCGGGATATGAGCAGTACTTC
v_gene: TRBV5-1; d_gene: NA; j_gene: TRBJ1-5; abundance: NA; CDR3aa: CASSLEAGGQPQHF; CDR3nt: TGCGCCAGCAGCTTGGAGGCAGGAGGGCAGCCCCAGCATTTT
v_gene: TRBV7-3; d_gene: NA; j_gene: TRBJ1-2; abundance: NA; CDR3aa: CASSLTPDYGYTF; CDR3nt: TGTGCCAGCAGCTTAACGCCGGACTATGGCTACACCTTC
v_gene: TRBV4-1; d_gene: TRBD1; j_gene: TRBJ2-3; abundance: once; CDR3aa: CASSSGGGIGTDTQYF; CDR3nt: TGCGCCAGCAGCTCAGGGGGTGGCATAGGGACAGATACGCAGTATTTT
v_gene: TRBV25-1; d_gene: NA; j_gene: TRBJ1-1; abundance: NA; CDR3aa: CASREAFF; CDR3nt: TGTGCCAGCAGAGAAGCTTTCTTT
v_gene: TRBV11-2; d_gene: NA; j_gene: TRBJ2-5; abundance: medium-sized; CDR3aa: CASSRGTGKETQYF; CDR3nt: TGTGCCAGCAGCCGAGGGACTGGCAAAGAGACCCAGTACTTC
v_gene: TRBV10-2; d_gene: NA; j_gene: TRBJ1-4; abundance: few; CDR3aa: CASATGGQNEKLFF; CDR3nt: TGCGCCAGCGCCACGGGGGGTCAGAATGAAAAACTGTTTTTT
v_gene: TRBV9; d_gene: NA; j_gene: TRBJ1-6; abundance: NA; CDR3aa: CASSVGLPGVNSPLHF; CDR3nt: TGTGCCAGCAGCGTAGGCCTGCCAGGAGTAAATTCACCCCTCCACTTT
v_gene: TRBV11-2; d_gene: NA; j_gene: TRBJ1-1; abundance: NA; CDR3aa: CASSLQGQNTEAFF; CDR3nt: TGTGCCAGCAGCTTACAGGGCCAGAACACTGAAGCTTTCTTT
v_gene: TRBV5-1; d_gene: TRBD1; j_gene: TRBJ2-5; abundance: NA; CDR3aa: CASSRNGQGLETQYF; CDR3nt: TGCGCCAGCAGCCGGAATGGACAGGGGCTGGAGACCCAGTACTTC
v_gene: TRBV6-5; d_gene: TRBD2; j_gene: TRBJ2-1; abundance: NA; CDR3aa: CASSYSGLAGYNEQFF; CDR3nt: TGTGCCAGCAGTTACTCAGGACTAGCGGGATACAATGAGCAGTTCTTC